This TCR beta chain was identified in a study of shared clonotypes between healthy human individuals. Replicate PCRs for sorted subsets used around 200 ng DNA; this equaled some 30,000 T cell genomes. Sequenced by immunoSEQ multiplex PCR; TCRdb stores in-frame clones only, minus some. The data contain 2 million to 2.5 million clones, nearly 97% of them singletons. The authors divided CD4+ cells into CD45RA+ naive and CD45RA-negative memory subsets. The CDR3 loop spans 13 amino acids. The V gene's germline CDR1 is ENHRY and CDR2 SYGVKD. The V end was cut by 6 bases, the J end by 5 bases, with 10 bases between.

The specimen was naive CD4+ T cells sorted from blood. Subset of the sample: CD45RA+ positively selected. The sequence derives from a man in his late teens or twenties in good health. The V and J genes are TRBV10-3 and TRBJ2-2, with D possibly TRBD2 on 6 matching bases. DNA of the CDR3: TGTGCCATCAGCAGACTAGTAACCGGGGAGCTGTTTTTT. This gives the protein CAISRLVTGELFF.